Below are 29 T cell receptor beta chains sequenced from a single sample in a study of cytomegalovirus exposure and HLA in healthy donors. In the PCR, 60 Vbeta and 13 Jbeta primers were used. Profiling relied on immunoSEQ multiplex PCR, and the TCRdb table lists in-frame clones only, not all of them. Of around 67,000 clones in the sample, roughly nine tenths are singletons; the top ten hold around 10%. The sequencing input was PBMCs. These receptors were collected from a woman in her 30s in good health and CMV-seropositive.

The CDR3 DNA reads TGTGCCAGCAGTCCCCGGGACAGGGGTTCCTATGGCTACACCTTC. It codes for CASSPRDRGSYGYTF. This rearrangement joins TRBV2 to TRBJ1-2, with TRBD1 matching over 10 bases. CDR3 length: 15 residues. Germline V gene lookup returns CDR1 SNHLY and CDR2 FYNNEI. With V trimmed by 5 bases and J by 4 bases, 7 bases remained unmatched.

The rearrangement joins TRBV4-1 to TRBJ2-2; D not certain. The CDR3 has 14 residues. V lost 6 bases, J lost 0 bases, and 8 bases lay in between. Looked up from germline, CDR1 is MGHRA and CDR2 is YSYEKL. As DNA, the CDR3 is TGCGCCAGCAGGAGTCCTTCGAACACCGGGGAGCTGTTTTTT. It is translated as CASRSPSNTGELFF.

The chain uses TRBV2 and TRBJ1-1, with TRBD1 matching 7 bases. This CDR3 spans 15 amino acids. Germline V CDR1 and CDR2: SNHLY, FYNNEI. V lost 8 bases and J lost 3; bases outside the gene matches: 12. The DNA for the CDR3 is TGTGCCAGCGGATCGAGACAGGGAAAGTACACTGAAGCTTTCTTT. Translation: CASGSRQGKYTEAFF. Complete variable domain (other parts from reference TRBV2 and TRBJ1-1): EPEVTQTPSHQVTQMGQEVILRCVPISNHLYFYWYRQILGQKVEFLVSFYNNEISEKSEIFDDQFSVERPDGSNFTLKIRSTKLEDSAMYFCASGSRQGKYTEAFFGQGTRLTVV.

This clone was detected only once. This chain connects TRBV6-1 to TRBJ2-5; the D is unclear. Trimming removed 2 bases at V and 2 bases at J, with 12 bases between. Germline loops: CDR1 MNHNS, CDR2 SASEGT. The CDR3 is made up of 15 amino acids. The CDR3 region has the DNA TGTGCCAGCAGTGAATATACGACAATACAAGAGACCCAGTACTTC. Translation gives CASSEYTTIQETQYF.

CDR3 in DNA: TGTGCCAGCATGACAACCGGGAAAGGGTTAGATACGCAGTATTTT. Translation: CASMTTGKGLDTQYF. This sequence joins TRBV5-5 and TRBJ2-3; TRBD2 might be the D (5 bases). Trimming left V 6 bases short and J 5 bases short, with 19 bases between. Germline V gene data show CDR1 as SGHKS and CDR2 as YYEKEE (reference sequence). The length of the CDR3 is 15 residues.

The CDR3 loop is CASSDRVREKLFF. The CDR3 nucleotides are TGTGCCAGCAGTGACAGGGTGAGGGAAAAACTGTTTTTT. The chain is built from TRBV6-1 and TRBJ1-4; TRBD1 is a possible D gene (5 bases). This CDR3 spans 13 amino acids. Trimming stripped 3 bases from V and 8 bases from J, with 10 bases between. Looked up from germline, CDR1 is MNHNS and CDR2 is SASEGT.

The chain carries TRBV4-1 and TRBJ2-7, with TRBD2 matching over 12 bases. The V gene's germline CDR1 is MGHRA and CDR2 YSYEKL. Trimming cost V 2 bases and J 5 bases; bases outside gene matches: 4. This CDR3 has 15 amino acids. The DNA of the CDR3 is TGCGCCAGCAGCCAACCGACTAGCGGGAGCCACGAGCAGTACTTC. It codes for CASSQPTSGSHEQYF.

The rearrangement links TRBV19 to TRBJ2-1; the match to TRBD2 covers 12 bases. The CDR3 runs to 15 residues. With 7 bases clipped from V and 3 bases from J, the junction kept 4 bases outside the gene matches. Germline V gene data show CDR1 as LNHDA and CDR2 as SQIVND (reference sequence). The CDR3 protein is CASTRTSGDYNEQFF. The CDR3 DNA is TGTGCCAGTACCCGGACTAGCGGGGACTACAATGAGCAGTTCTTC.

The J gene is TRBJ2-6, the V gene TRBV19; weak D call: TRBD1 (5 bases). V was pared by 7 bases and J by 0 bases, with 19 bases between. The CDR3 has 18 amino acids. The V gene's germline CDR1 is LNHDA and CDR2 SQIVND (reference sequence). CDR3 sequence: CASNLRGTTPSGANVLTF. In DNA form, the CDR3 reads TGTGCCAGTAACCTTAGGGGCACCACACCCTCTGGGGCCAACGTCCTGACTTTC.

This chain uses TRBV11-2 with TRBJ2-1, with D possibly TRBD2 on 6 matching bases. CDR1 and CDR2 (germline): SGHAT, FQNNGV. The CDR3 consists of 15 residues. Trimming pared 5 bases from V and 3 bases from J, leaving 14 bases between. The CDR3 loop reads CASSRGTSFYNEQFF. DNA of the CDR3: TGTGCCAGCAGCCGGGGGACCAGCTTCTACAATGAGCAGTTCTTC.

As for this clone: One end of the junction varies from germline; a read error may be responsible. The chain is built from TRBV28 and TRBJ2-1, with 10 bases fitting TRBD2. Per the germline V gene, CDR1 is MDHEN and CDR2 is SYDVKM. The CDR3 has 12 residues. The CDR3 sequence is CASRAASGSLVF. CDR3 nucleotide sequence: TGTGCCAGTAGGGCGGCTAGCGGGAGCTTGGTCTTC. The variable domain in full, with the rest retrieved from reference TRBV28 and TRBJ2-1, is DVKVTQSSRYLVKRTGEKVFLECVQDMDHENMFWYRQDPGLGLRLIYFSYDVKMKEKGDIPEGYSVSREKKERFSLILESASTNQTSMYLCASRAASGSLVFGPGTRLTVL.

This chain joins TRBV2 and TRBJ2-5, with a weak D call TRBD2 (5 bases). CDR1 and CDR2 (germline): SNHLY, FYNNEI. Trimming shortened V by 7 bases and J by 5 bases, and 14 bases separated the two germline ends. This CDR3 contains 13 residues. The CDR3 nucleotides read TGTGCCAGCATGGGGAGATTGATGGAGACCCAGTACTTC. Translated, it gives CASMGRLMETQYF.

The chain links TRBV7-9 to TRBJ1-2; no clear D gene. The V and J ends lost 0 bases and 5 bases respectively, with 13 bases between them. The CDR3 covers 15 residues. In germline, CDR1 is SEHNR, CDR2 FQNEAQ (reference sequence). The CDR3 nucleotides are TGTGCCAGCAGCTTAGCGCGGCACCAAGCTTATGGCTACACCTTC. Translating gives CASSLARHQAYGYTF.

The rearrangement links TRBV18 to TRBJ1-5; 8 bases are a match to TRBD1. The germline V gene encodes CDR1 KGHSH and CDR2 LQKENI. The CDR3 consists of 15 residues. The V gene end was trimmed by 6 bases and the J gene end by 5 bases; junction bases not matched to a gene: 9. The DNA for the CDR3 is TGTGCCAGCTCGGACCTCGTACAGGGGGATCAGCCCCAGCATTTT. Amino acids: CASSDLVQGDQPQHF.

The V call is TRBV6-6, the J call TRBJ2-1; D possibly corresponds to TRBD1 (6 bases). V was shortened by 7 bases and J by 6 bases, with 13 bases between the two germline ends. The CDR3 runs 13 residues. Per the germline V gene, CDR1 is MNHNY and CDR2 is SVGAGI (reference sequence). The CDR3 DNA reads as TGTGCCAGCACCTCAGGGGCCACCAATGAGCAGTTCTTC. Translation: CASTSGATNEQFF.

This clone was seen only once. The chain recombines TRBV27 with TRBJ2-1; a possible D gene is TRBD2 (5 bases). CDR3 length: 14 amino acids. Trimming took off 5 bases at V and 7 bases at J, with 15 bases between the two ends. Germline V gene data show CDR1 as MNHEY and CDR2 as SMNVEV (reference sequence). The CDR3 spells CASSTSSTLNEQFF. The CDR3 nucleotides are TGTGCCAGCAGTACGTCTAGCACGTTGAATGAGCAGTTCTTC.

The chain joins TRBV28 to TRBJ1-4, with 9 bases matching TRBD1. The J segment lost 2 bases and the V segment lost 4 bases, leaving 8 bases of the junction unmatched. Germline lookup yields CDR1 MDHEN and CDR2 SYDVKM. The CDR3 runs 17 residues. This chain's CDR3 is CASSSWTGEATNEKLFF. The CDR3 DNA reads as TGTGCCAGCAGTTCGTGGACAGGGGAGGCGACTAATGAAAAACTGTTTTTT.

The chain links TRBV6-1 to TRBJ2-5; a possible D gene is TRBD2 (7 bases). The CDR3 has 14 amino acids. CDR1 is MNHNS and CDR2 is SASEGT in the germline V gene. V was pared by 2 bases and J by 5 bases, with 12 bases between. CDR3 amino acids: CASSEPGGRETQYF. The DNA for the CDR3 is TGTGCCAGCAGTGAACCGGGGGGCCGTGAGACCCAGTACTTC.

J is TRBJ2-7 and V is TRBV29-1, with D possibly TRBD1 on 7 matching bases. The CDR3 runs 13 residues. V was shortened by 7 bases and J by 3 bases, with 16 bases between the two germline ends. Per germline, CDR1 SQVTM and CDR2 ANQGSEA. The CDR3 here is CSARDRDFYEQYF. The CDR3 region has the DNA TGCAGCGCCCGAGACAGGGACTTCTACGAGCAGTACTTC.

The chain's CDR3 is CASSEQGDYGYTF. DNA for the CDR3: TGTGCCAGCAGCGAACAGGGGGACTATGGCTACACCTTC. The V call is TRBV9, the J call TRBJ1-2; 8 bases agree with TRBD1. Trimming took 3 bases from V and 3 from J; bases not matched to a gene: 1. There are 13 residues in the CDR3. CDR1 and CDR2 (germline): SGDLS, YYNGEE.

The genes are TRBV5-4 and TRBJ1-1; TRBD1 agrees at 9 bases. Germline values: CDR1 SGHNT, CDR2 YYREEE (reference sequence). CDR3 length: 14 amino acids. V dropped 4 bases and J dropped 12; count of bases not matched to a gene: 13. In DNA, the CDR3 is TGTGCCAGCAGCACAAAAAAACAGGGGGCGGGGACTTTCTTT. Its translation is CASSTKKQGAGTFF. Full variable domain (outside the CDR3, taken from reference TRBV5-4 and TRBJ1-1): ETGVTQSPTHLIKTRGQQVTLRCSSQSGHNTVSWYQQALGQGPQFIFQYYREEENGRGNFPPRFSGLQFPNYSSELNVNALELDDSALYLCASSTKKQGAGTFFGQGTRLTVV.

V is TRBV18 and J is TRBJ2-3; D is perhaps TRBD2 (6 bases). The V end lost 4 bases, the J end lost 0 bases, and 11 bases lay between the germline ends. Germline V CDR1 and CDR2: KGHSH, LQKENI. The CDR3 runs to 15 residues. The chain's CDR3 is CASSRERVSTDTQYF. The CDR3 DNA follows: TGTGCCAGCTCACGGGAGCGGGTCAGCACAGATACGCAGTATTTT.

Only one count was recorded for this clone. The rearrangement links TRBV5-1 to TRBJ1-6, with a possible D match to TRBD1 (5 bases). V lost 0 bases and J lost 4, with 8 bases in between. The CDR3 loop spans 15 amino acids. The V gene's germline CDR1 is SGHRS and CDR2 YFSETQ. The DNA of the CDR3 is TGCGCCAGCAGCTTGGTCGGGGGATATAATTCACCCCTCCACTTT. Amino acids: CASSLVGGYNSPLHF.

The chain recombines TRBV30 with TRBJ2-7; 8 bases line up with TRBD2. The germline CDR1 and CDR2 sequences are GTSNPN and SVGIG (reference sequence). With 3 bases clipped from V and 6 bases from J, the junction kept 10 bases outside the gene matches. The CDR3 covers 14 residues. CDR3 sequence reads: CAWRTRGGEVEQYF. In DNA form, the CDR3 reads TGTGCCTGGAGGACCCGGGGGGGTGAGGTCGAGCAGTACTTC.

The chain has TRBV28 and TRBJ2-1, with TRBD2 matching over 11 bases. The ends lost 6 bases at V and 8 bases at J; junction bases unmatched: 6. This CDR3 contains 14 residues. Germline CDR1 and CDR2: MDHEN and SYDVKM. The CDR3 sequence: CASRLAGGFDEQFF. Here the CDR3 DNA reads TGTGCCAGCAGGCTAGCGGGAGGATTTGATGAGCAGTTCTTC.

This chain links TRBV7-9 with TRBJ1-1; D uncertain. The CDR3 runs 14 residues. CDR1 and CDR2 (germline): SEHNR, FQNEAQ (reference sequence). V lost 5 bases to trimming and J lost 6 bases, with 16 bases between them. The CDR3 protein is CASSPRPGSAEAFF. DNA for the CDR3: TGTGCCAGCAGCCCCCGGCCGGGGAGCGCTGAAGCTTTCTTT.

This clone was counted only a few times. The J gene is TRBJ2-7, the V gene TRBV5-1; 9 bases agree with TRBD1. The CDR3 sequence is 14 residues long. CDR1 and CDR2 (germline): SGHRS, YFSETQ. The V segment lost 3 bases and the J segment 1 base; nucleotides outside the gene matches: 2. The CDR3 is CASSSGTGSYEQYF. CDR3 nucleotides: TGCGCCAGCAGCTCCGGGACAGGGTCCTACGAGCAGTACTTC.

The chain combines TRBV27 with TRBJ2-2, with D possibly being TRBD1 (5 bases). V lost 5 bases and J 7 bases, leaving 8 bases between the germline ends. The CDR3 has 12 amino acids. Germline V gene sequence: CDR1 MNHEY, CDR2 SMNVEV (reference sequence). In DNA, the CDR3 is TGTGCCAGCAGTAAGGGGATCGGGGAGCTGTTTTTT. Translating it yields CASSKGIGELFF.

The chain uses TRBV6-6 and TRBJ1-1; D is possibly TRBD1 (6 bases). The ends were cut back, 5 bases at V and 1 base at J, with 11 bases in the middle. CDR1 is MNHNY, CDR2 SVGAGI, per germline (reference sequence). The CDR3 spans 14 residues. Written as DNA, the CDR3 is TGTGCCAGCAGTGCACAGGGTCGGAACACTGAAGCTTTCTTT. Protein: CASSAQGRNTEAFF.